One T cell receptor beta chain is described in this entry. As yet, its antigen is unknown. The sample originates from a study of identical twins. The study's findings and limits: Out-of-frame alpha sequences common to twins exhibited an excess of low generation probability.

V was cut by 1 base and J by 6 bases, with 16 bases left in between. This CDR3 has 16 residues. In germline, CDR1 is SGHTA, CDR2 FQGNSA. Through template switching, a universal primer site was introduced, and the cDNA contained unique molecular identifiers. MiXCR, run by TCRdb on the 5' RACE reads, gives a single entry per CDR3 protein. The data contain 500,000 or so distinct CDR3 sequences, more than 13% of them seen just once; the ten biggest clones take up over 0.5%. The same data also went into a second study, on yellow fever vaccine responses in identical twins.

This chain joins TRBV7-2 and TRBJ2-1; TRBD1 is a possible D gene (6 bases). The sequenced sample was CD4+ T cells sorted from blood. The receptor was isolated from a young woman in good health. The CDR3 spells CASSLGRGGAANEQFF. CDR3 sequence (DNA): TGTGCCAGCAGCTTAGGGAGAGGGGGAGCGGCCAATGAGCAGTTCTTC.